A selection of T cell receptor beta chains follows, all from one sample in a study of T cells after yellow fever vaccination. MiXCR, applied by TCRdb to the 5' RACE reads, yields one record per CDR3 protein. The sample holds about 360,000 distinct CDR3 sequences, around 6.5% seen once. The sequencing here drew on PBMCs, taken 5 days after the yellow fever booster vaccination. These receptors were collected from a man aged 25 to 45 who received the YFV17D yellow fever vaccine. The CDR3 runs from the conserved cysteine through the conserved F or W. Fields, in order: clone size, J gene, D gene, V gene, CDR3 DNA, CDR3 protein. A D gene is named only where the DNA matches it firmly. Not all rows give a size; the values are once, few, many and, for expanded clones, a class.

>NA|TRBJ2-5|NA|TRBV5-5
TGTGCCAGCAGCTTAAGACCGTCACCACAAGAGACCCAGTACTTC
CASSLRPSPQETQYF
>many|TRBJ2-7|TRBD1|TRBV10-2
TGCGCCAGCAGCGAGTCGGACAGGGGTTCGGCCGAGCAGTACTTC
CASSESDRGSAEQYF
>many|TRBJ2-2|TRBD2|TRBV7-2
TGTGCCAGCAGCACCGGGACTAGCGCTCACACCGGGGAGCTGTTTTTT
CASSTGTSAHTGELFF
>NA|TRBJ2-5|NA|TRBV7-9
TGTGCCAGCAGCGCCGGGGCAGTTACTCAAGAGACCCAGTACTTC
CASSAGAVTQETQYF
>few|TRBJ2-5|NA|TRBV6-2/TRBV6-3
TGTGCCAGCAGTTACGGTCAAAAACAAGAGACCCAGTACTTC
CASSYGQKQETQYF
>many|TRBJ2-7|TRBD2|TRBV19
TGTGCCAGTAGGATCGCGGGAGGGCCCTACGAGCAGTACTTC
CASRIAGGPYEQYF
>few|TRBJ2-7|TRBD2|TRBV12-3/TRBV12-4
TGTGCCAGCAGTGAAAACGGACTAGCGGGAGACGAGCAGTACTTC
CASSENGLAGDEQYF
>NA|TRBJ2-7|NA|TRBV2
TGTGCCAGCAAGAACAGGGACTTCCACGAGCAGTACTTC
CASKNRDFHEQYF
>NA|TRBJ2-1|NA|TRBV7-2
TGTGCCAGCAGCTTAGTTCCAGACAATGAGCAGTTCTTC
CASSLVPDNEQFF
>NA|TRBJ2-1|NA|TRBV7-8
TGTGCCAGCAGCCCCACCCGACTAGGACAGGGAGGGAATGAGCAGTTCTTC
CASSPTRLGQGGNEQFF
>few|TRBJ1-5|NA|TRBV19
TGTGCCAGTAGTATTCTGCAGAGGAGCAATCAGCCCCAGCATTTT
CASSILQRSNQPQHF
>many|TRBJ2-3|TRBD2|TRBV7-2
TGTGCCAGCAGCTTAGCGCTTGGCGGGGAGGGGGATACGCAGTATTTT
CASSLALGGEGDTQYF
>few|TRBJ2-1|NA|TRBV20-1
TGCAGTGCTAGTTGGAGCTCCTACAATGAGCAGTTCTTC
CSASWSSYNEQFF
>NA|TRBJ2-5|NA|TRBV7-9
TGTGCCAGCAGCTTAGCGGGACCCGAGGCGACCCAGTACTTC
CASSLAGPEATQYF
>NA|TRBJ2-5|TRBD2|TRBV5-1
TGCGCCAGCAGGCTAGGAGCGCGGGGGTACCAAGAGACCCAGTACTTC
CASRLGARGYQETQYF
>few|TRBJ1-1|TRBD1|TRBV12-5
TGTGCTAGTGGTTTGGTCCGACAGGGGGCTTTCTTT
CASGLVRQGAFF
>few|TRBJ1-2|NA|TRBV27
TGTGCCAGCAGTTTAAGTGGGTCCAGGACCCACTATGGCTACACCTTC
CASSLSGSRTHYGYTF
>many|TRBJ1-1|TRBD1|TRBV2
TGTGCCAGCAAAACCCGGGACAGATTGAACACTGAAGCTTTCTTT
CASKTRDRLNTEAFF
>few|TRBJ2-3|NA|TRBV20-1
TGCAGTGCCCATAACCGGGACTTGCAGTATTTT
CSAHNRDLQYF
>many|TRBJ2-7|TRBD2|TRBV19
TGTGCCAGCACACCCGGGGGGAGCTCCTACGAGCAGTACTTC
CASTPGGSSYEQYF
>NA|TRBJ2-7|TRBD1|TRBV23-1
TGCGCCAGCAGTCAATCGGACAGGGGGCGGTACGGGCAGTACTTC
CASSQSDRGRYGQYF
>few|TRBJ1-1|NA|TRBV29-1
TGCAGCGCCTGGAGTCAACCGAACACTGAAGCTTTCTTT
CSAWSQPNTEAFF
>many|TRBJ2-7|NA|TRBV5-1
TGCGCCAGCAGCTTGGGTGCGGGACCCGAGCAGTACTTC
CASSLGAGPEQYF
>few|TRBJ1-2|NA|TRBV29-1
TGCAGCGTTGAAGAGGGGGGACGGGTGGCATATGGCTACACCTTC
CSVEEGGRVAYGYTF
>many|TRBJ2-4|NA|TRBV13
TGTGCCAGCAGCCACGGCCGACTAGCGCCACAGGGGGGAAACATTCAGTACTTC
CASSHGRLAPQGGNIQYF
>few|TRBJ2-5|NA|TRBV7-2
TGTGCCAGCAGCTTAAGTACAGGGAGGGAGACCCAGTACTTC
CASSLSTGRETQYF
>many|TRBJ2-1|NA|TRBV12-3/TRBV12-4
TGTGCCAGCAGTCCCCCAGGGAGGTACAATGAGCAGTTCTTC
CASSPPGRYNEQFF
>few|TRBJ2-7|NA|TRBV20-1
TGCAGTGCTAGAGCTCCGGCCACCTACGAGCAGTACTTC
CSARAPATYEQYF
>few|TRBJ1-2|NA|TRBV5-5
TGTGCCAGCAGCTCCACCCCAGGGAACTATGGCTACACCTTC
CASSSTPGNYGYTF
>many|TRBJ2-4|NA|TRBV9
TGTGCCAGCAGCGTAGGTGGACAGCTAAACATTCAGTACTTC
CASSVGGQLNIQYF
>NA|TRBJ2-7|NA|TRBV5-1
TGCGCCAGCAGCTTACTGCCGGGGGAGGCCTACGAGCAGTACTTC
CASSLLPGEAYEQYF
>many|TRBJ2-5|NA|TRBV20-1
TGCAGTGCGAGGTCCGTAGAGACCCAGTACTTC
CSARSVETQYF
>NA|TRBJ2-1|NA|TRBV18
TGTGCCAGCTCACCACGATCGCTTAACAATGAGCAGTTCTTC
CASSPRSLNNEQFF
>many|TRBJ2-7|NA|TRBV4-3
TGCGCCAGCAGCCAAGACATGGGAGTCCGGGGCGAGCAGTACTTC
CASSQDMGVRGEQYF
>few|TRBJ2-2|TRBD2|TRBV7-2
TGTGCCAGCAGCCTAAGACTAGCTGGTGGCGGGGAGCTGTTTTTT
CASSLRLAGGGELFF
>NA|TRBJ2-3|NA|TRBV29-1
TGCAGCGTCGGGGCGACAGATACGCAGTATTTT
CSVGATDTQYF
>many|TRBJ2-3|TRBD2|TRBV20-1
TGCAGTGCTCCCGGGACTAGCGGGAGGGATACGCAGTATTTT
CSAPGTSGRDTQYF
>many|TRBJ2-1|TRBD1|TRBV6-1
TGTGCCAGCAGCCGCGACAGGGCTCGCTACAATGAGCAGTTCTTC
CASSRDRARYNEQFF
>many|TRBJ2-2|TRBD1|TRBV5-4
TGTGCCAGCAGCATCGACAGGGTCCACACCGGGGAGCTGTTTTTT
CASSIDRVHTGELFF
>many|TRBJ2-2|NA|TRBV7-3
TGTGCCAGCAGAACAGGGTGGGGGGAGCTGTTTTTT
CASRTGWGELFF
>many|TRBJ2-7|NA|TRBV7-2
TGTGCCAGCAGGGGTGCCACTTACGAGCAGTACTTC
CASRGATYEQYF
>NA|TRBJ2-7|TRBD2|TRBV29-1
TGCAGCGTTGGGACTAGCGGGAGTAGGTACGAGCAGTACTTC
CSVGTSGSRYEQYF
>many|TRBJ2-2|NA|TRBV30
TGTGCCTGGAGTGCGACAATCACCGGGGAGCTGTTTTTT
CAWSATITGELFF
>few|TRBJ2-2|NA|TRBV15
TGTGCCACCAGCGTTAGGGGGGGCACCGGGGAGCTGTTTTTT
CATSVRGGTGELFF
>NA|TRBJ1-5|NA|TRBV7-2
TGTGCCAGCAGCTTAGAATATCATCAGCCCCAGCATTTT
CASSLEYHQPQHF
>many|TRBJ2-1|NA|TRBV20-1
TGCAGTGCTAGAGAGGGCTACAATGAGCAGTTCTTC
CSAREGYNEQFF
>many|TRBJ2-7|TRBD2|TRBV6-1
TGTGCCAGCAGCTCAACGGGACTAGCGGAAACCGCTGGCTACGAGCAGTACTTC
CASSSTGLAETAGYEQYF